These 28 T cell receptor beta chains originate from one sample sequenced in a study of human T cells and chemical hapten exposure. TCRdb re-derived calls from the RACE reads in MiXCR, one entry per CDR3 protein. The top ten clones hold 2% to 2.5% of a sample with 100,000 or so distinct CDR3 sequences, about 9% of them seen once. Time point reported: patch test 2, 6 weeks after DPC sensitization. Treatment meaning: therapeutic diphenylcyclopropenone sensitization with weekly scalp DPC. The sample here was whole blood, taken in connection with sensitization to the hapten diphenylcyclopropenone (DPC). These TCRs come from a woman aged 40 to 50 with alopecia areata. Some clones in this sample may be carry-over from other donors' samples.

This clonotype showed up many times. The chain employs TRBV4-3 and TRBJ2-7; either TRBD1 or TRBD2 may supply D (5 bases each). CDR3 length: 15 amino acids. Germline V lookup: CDR1 LGHNA, CDR2 YSLEER. Trimming cost V 1 base and J 2 bases, with 12 bases left between them. The CDR3 region is CASSQAPRGPYEQYF. The CDR3 bases are TGCGCCAGCAGCCAAGCGCCGAGGGGACCCTACGAGCAGTACTTC.

The chain carries TRBV5-4 and TRBJ1-1; no definite D call. The CDR3 contains 12 residues. The germline CDR1 and CDR2 sequences are SGHNT and YYREEE (reference sequence). V was shortened by 4 bases and J by 5 bases, with 9 bases between the two germline ends. The CDR3 sequence is CASSTSRTEAFF. The CDR3 nucleotides are TGTGCCAGCAGCACATCGCGGACTGAAGCTTTCTTT.

This clonotype has a count of ten or more. The chain combines TRBV27 with TRBJ1-1; D remains unclear. Per the germline V gene, CDR1 is MNHEY and CDR2 is SMNVEV (reference sequence). V was clipped by 6 bases and J by 4 bases, with 12 bases between them. The CDR3 runs 13 residues. The CDR3 DNA follows: TGTGCCAGCAGCCAGAAGGGAAGCACTGAAGCTTTCTTT. Its protein is CASSQKGSTEAFF.

This clonotype showed up many times. This chain uses TRBV10-3 with TRBJ2-5; weak D call: TRBD1 (5 bases). The length of the CDR3 is 13 residues. Per germline, CDR1 ENHRY and CDR2 SYGVKD. V was shortened by 6 bases and J by 3 bases, with 11 bases between the two germline ends. The CDR3 DNA sequence: TGTGCCATCAGAAGGGGCACGGAAGAGACCCAGTACTTC. Protein sequence: CAIRRGTEETQYF.

The sample holds many counts of this clonotype. The chain recombines TRBV29-1 with TRBJ1-1; 8 bases align to TRBD1. This CDR3 has 15 residues. CDR1 is SQVTM, CDR2 ANQGSEA, per germline. V was clipped by 4 bases and J by 0 bases; unmatched bases: 7. CDR3 region: CSVAPTGELNTEAFF. In nucleotides, the CDR3 is TGCAGCGTTGCCCCGACAGGGGAATTGAACACTGAAGCTTTCTTT.

The chain combines TRBV2 with TRBJ2-5, with D unresolved. The germline V and J ends were trimmed by 6 bases and 8 bases, with 22 bases remaining between them. The V gene's germline CDR1 is SNHLY and CDR2 FYNNEI. The CDR3 consists of 15 residues. The CDR3 DNA reads as TGTGCCAGCAGCAGGAGCCGGGCCTCTGGGGATACCCAGTACTTC. This sequence encodes CASSRSRASGDTQYF.

This clonotype was seen only a few times. The CDR3 coding sequence is TGTGCCAGCAGCTTATCACTCGGACTAGCGGGGAGCACAGATACGCAGTATTTT. This translates into CASSLSLGLAGSTDTQYF. This chain uses TRBV11-2 with TRBJ2-3; 12 bases map to TRBD2. Looked up from germline, CDR1 is SGHAT and CDR2 is FQNNGV. V was pared by 2 bases and J by 0 bases, with 6 bases of the junction left unmatched. The CDR3 has 18 residues.

This clonotype was found many times. The chain has TRBV2 and TRBJ1-1; TRBD1 is a possible D gene (5 bases). The germline CDR1 and CDR2 sequences are SNHLY and FYNNEI. Trimming pared 5 bases from V and 5 bases from J, leaving 15 bases between. The CDR3 consists of 14 residues. The CDR3 bases are TGTGCCAGCAGTTCGGAGGGGCGAGGAACTGAAGCTTTCTTT. Its translation: CASSSEGRGTEAFF. The full variable domain, with the rest looked up from reference TRBV2 and TRBJ1-1, is EPEVTQTPSHQVTQMGQEVILRCVPISNHLYFYWYRQILGQKVEFLVSFYNNEISEKSEIFDDQFSVERPDGSNFTLKIRSTKLEDSAMYFCASSSEGRGTEAFFGQGTRLTVV.

This clonotype was seen ten or more times. The junction departs from the called germline gene at one end, perhaps through a read error. The DNA of the CDR3 is TGTGCCAGCAGTGACAACCACTCGGGGGTTAGTGCCAGTTTT. It encodes CASSDNHSGVSASF. V is TRBV6-1 and J is TRBJ1-6; tentative D call: TRBD1 (5 bases). Germline V gene lookup returns CDR1 MNHNS and CDR2 SASEGT. The CDR3 runs to 14 residues.

This clonotype was recorded a few times. The V call is TRBV20-1, the J call TRBJ2-2, with 7 positions matching TRBD1. There are 15 residues in the CDR3. The germline gives CDR1 DFQATT, CDR2 SNEGSKA (reference sequence). Unmatched junction bases numbered 9, after V lost 6 bases and J lost 2 bases. The CDR3 loop is CSASIGGPNTGELFF. In DNA form, the CDR3 reads TGCAGTGCATCCATAGGGGGCCCAAACACCGGGGAGCTGTTTTTT.

This clonotype was recorded a few times. The rearrangement links TRBV12-3 or TRBV12-4 to TRBJ1-6; 7 positions agree with TRBD1. CDR3 length equals 16 residues. The ends lost 7 bases at V and 7 bases at J; junction bases unmatched: 13. The DNA of the CDR3 is TGTGCCAGCACCTTAGGGCGGGACAGCAAGAATTCACCCCTCCACTTT. Its translation is CASTLGRDSKNSPLHF.

This clonotype was counted ten times or more. In DNA, the CDR3 is TGTGCCAGCGGGCAGGGTCGGGGAGAGTCCTACGAGCAGTACTTC. This codes for CASGQGRGESYEQYF. The V and J genes are TRBV6-5 and TRBJ2-7; D may be TRBD1 or TRBD2 (5 bases each). Germline V CDR1 and CDR2: MNHEY, SVGAGI. CDR3 size: 15 residues. The V end lost 8 bases, the J end lost 1 base, and 18 bases lay between the germline ends.

This clonotype has just a few counts. The V and J genes are TRBV5-1 and TRBJ2-6; D possibly corresponds to TRBD2 (5 bases). Per the germline V gene, CDR1 is SGHRS and CDR2 is YFSETQ. V was clipped by 0 bases and J by 3 bases, with 13 bases between them. This CDR3 comprises 17 residues. CDR3 bases: TGCGCCAGCAGCTTGGCTCCGGTCCGGGGTGGGGCCAACGTCCTGACTTTC. Translated, it gives CASSLAPVRGGANVLTF.

This clonotype occurred a few times. The V call is TRBV28, the J call TRBJ2-7; TRBD2 aligns across 7 bases. J gave up 6 bases and V 2 bases, and 7 bases lay outside the gene matches. CDR1 is MDHEN and CDR2 is SYDVKM in the germline V gene. The CDR3 totals 14 residues. The CDR3 bases are TGTGCCAGCAGTTTAAGGACTAGTTTCGGCGAGCAGTACTTC. This translates into CASSLRTSFGEQYF.

This clonotype was counted a few times. The chain couples TRBV6-2 or TRBV6-3 to TRBJ2-7; D may be TRBD1 or TRBD2 (5 bases each). The CDR3 spans 13 residues. The V end was cut by 6 bases, the J end by 6 bases, with 15 bases between. Germline lookup yields CDR1 MNHEY and CDR2 SVGEGT. This chain's CDR3 is CASRTPGASEQYF. CDR3 sequence (DNA): TGTGCCAGCAGGACCCCCGGGGCAAGCGAGCAGTACTTC.

The genes are TRBV9 and TRBJ2-5; weak D call: TRBD1 (6 bases). In germline, CDR1 is SGDLS, CDR2 YYNGEE. The CDR3 runs to 15 residues. Trimming took 0 bases from V and 0 from J, leaving 9 bases between them. CDR3 DNA sequence: TGTGCCAGCAGCGTAGGGGACATCAACCAAGAGACCCAGTACTTC. Translating it yields CASSVGDINQETQYF.

The sample holds many counts of this clonotype. V is TRBV28 and J is TRBJ2-1, with 9 bases lining up with TRBD1. Per the germline V gene, CDR1 is MDHEN and CDR2 is SYDVKM. V lost 4 bases, J lost 3 bases, and 4 bases stayed unmatched. The CDR3 runs to 15 residues. CDR3 bases: TGTGCCAGCAGTTGGGGACAGGGAGGCTACAATGAGCAGTTCTTC. Translation gives CASSWGQGGYNEQFF.

The CDR3 loop reads CASSPGTGPYPYF. DNA of the CDR3: TGTGCCAGCAGCCCAGGGACAGGGCCATACCCTTACTTC. V is TRBV7-2 and J is TRBJ2-7; 9 bases fit TRBD1. The CDR3 has 13 amino acids. V gave up 5 bases and J gave up 13 bases; unmatched junction bases: 12. CDR1 is SGHTA, CDR2 FQGNSA, per germline.

This chain joins TRBV5-1 and TRBJ2-7; tentative D call: TRBD2 (6 bases). Per the germline V gene, CDR1 is SGHRS and CDR2 is YFSETQ. There are 15 residues in the CDR3. The germline V and J ends were trimmed by 4 bases and 5 bases, with 19 bases remaining between them. DNA for the CDR3: TGCGCCAGCAGCCCCCTAGCGTTTTCTTCGGACGAGCAGTACTTC. This codes for CASSPLAFSSDEQYF.

A few counts support this clonotype. J is TRBJ2-2 and V is TRBV4-1; TRBD1 aligns across 7 bases. In germline, CDR1 is MGHRA, CDR2 YSYEKL. This CDR3 is built from 17 residues. V was clipped by 0 bases and J by 4 bases; unmatched bases: 8. The CDR3: CASSQDGKGAGTGELFF. DNA for the CDR3: TGCGCCAGCAGCCAAGACGGGAAGGGGGCGGGCACCGGGGAGCTGTTTTTT.

This clonotype was seen a handful of times. The chain is built from TRBV29-1 and TRBJ1-2, with TRBD1 as a possible D gene (5 bases). Germline lookup yields CDR1 SQVTM and CDR2 ANQGSEA. The CDR3 extends over 12 amino acids. V lost 5 bases and J lost 4, with 11 bases in between. The CDR3 protein is CSVTSGTYGYTF. In nucleotides, the CDR3 is TGCAGCGTTACATCCGGGACCTATGGCTACACCTTC.

This clonotype was observed a handful of times. The chain combines TRBV19 with TRBJ2-1, with a tentative D call TRBD2 (6 bases). Trimming left V 4 bases short and J 10 bases short, with 20 bases between. The CDR3 loop spans 15 amino acids. Germline V lookup: CDR1 LNHDA, CDR2 SQIVND (reference sequence). DNA for the CDR3: TGTGCCAGTAGTACCCTAGCGCAAATCCTTCTCGAGCAGTTCTTC. Protein sequence: CASSTLAQILLEQFF.

This clonotype was counted ten times or more. CDR3 DNA sequence: TGCGCCAGCAGCCCGCTTGAGGGAGGAGGGGAAAAACTGTTTTTT. Translation gives CASSPLEGGGEKLFF. The V gene is TRBV4-3, the J gene TRBJ1-4; D gene uncertain. The germline V gene has CDR1 LGHNA and CDR2 YSLEER. The CDR3 consists of 15 residues. V was pared by 4 bases and J by 8 bases, with 17 bases between.

This clonotype has a count of ten or more. This rearrangement joins TRBV29-1 to TRBJ1-4; no clear D. V lost 7 bases and J lost 8, with 11 bases in between. There are 11 residues in the CDR3. Germline values: CDR1 SQVTM, CDR2 ANQGSEA. CDR3 loop: CSGKLGEKLFF. The CDR3 nucleotides read TGCAGCGGGAAGTTGGGGGAAAAACTGTTTTTT.

This clonotype was found many times. The V gene is TRBV6-2 or TRBV6-3, the J gene TRBJ1-2, with 10 bases fitting TRBD1. V lost 6 bases and J lost 3; bases outside the gene matches: 7. The germline CDR1 and CDR2 sequences are MNHEY and SVGEGT. CDR3 length: 15 amino acids. The CDR3 protein is CASRQTGGIYYGYTF. DNA for the CDR3: TGTGCCAGCAGACAGACAGGGGGCATCTACTATGGCTACACCTTC.

The V call is TRBV7-9, the J call TRBJ2-5; D gene uncertain. Per germline, CDR1 SEHNR and CDR2 FQNEAQ (reference sequence). V was pared by 0 bases and J by 5 bases, with 10 bases between. The CDR3 loop spans 14 amino acids. For the CDR3, the DNA is TGTGCCAGCAGCTTAGCTAGGGAACTGGAGACCCAGTACTTC. Encoded protein: CASSLARELETQYF. Combining the CDR3 with reference TRBV7-9 and TRBJ2-5 gives the whole variable domain DTGVSQNPRHKITKRGQNVTFRCDPISEHNRLYWYRQTLGQGPEFLTYFQNEAQLEKSRLLSDRFSAERPKGSFSTLEIQRTEQGDSAMYLCASSLARELETQYFGPGTRLLVL.

This chain joins TRBV28 and TRBJ2-1, with 12 bases that match TRBD1. The junction had 8 bases not matched to a gene; V was cut back by 6 bases and J by 5 bases. CDR3 length: 16 residues. Looked up from germline, CDR1 is MDHEN and CDR2 is SYDVKM. The CDR3 protein is CASRLPGTGGNNEQFF. CDR3 sequence (DNA): TGTGCCAGCAGGCTACCAGGGACAGGGGGCAACAATGAGCAGTTCTTC.

This clonotype showed up many times. The rearrangement joins TRBV7-2 to TRBJ2-5, with D tentatively TRBD1 or TRBD2 (5 bases each). Germline CDR1 reads SGHTA; CDR2 reads FQGNSA. V was clipped by 1 base and J by 0 bases, with 12 bases between them. This CDR3 has 16 amino acids. In DNA, the CDR3 is TGTGCCAGCAGCTTAGGACGGGGCCTAGACCAAGAGACCCAGTACTTC. Amino acids: CASSLGRGLDQETQYF.